This is a list of T cell receptor beta chains from one sample in a study of post-analysis software for immune sequencing data. Using its own MiXCR run on the PCR reads, TCRdb lists one record per CDR3 protein. The sample carries about 680,000 distinct CDR3 sequences, approximately 59% recorded once. Specimen: blood. The source of these receptors is a girl aged 2-10 years with multiple sclerosis. CDR3s include the opening cysteine and the closing phenylalanine or tryptophan. Each record gives: J gene, clone size, D gene, V gene, CDR3 DNA, CDR3 protein. The D gene is left open where the match is weak. Size tells how often a clone was seen (once, few, many) or the class of an expanded clone, and some rows leave it out.

j_call: TRBJ2-5; clone_size: .; d_call: .; v_call: TRBV7-9; cdr3_nt: TGTGCCACCCGCGGGCCGTCCCAAGAGACCCAGTACTTC; cdr3_aa: CATRGPSQETQYF
j_call: TRBJ2-5; clone_size: many; d_call: .; v_call: TRBV6-2/TRBV6-3; cdr3_nt: TGTGCCACCCAGGGGGGTACAGAGACCCAGTACTTC; cdr3_aa: CATQGGTETQYF
j_call: TRBJ1-2; clone_size: .; d_call: .; v_call: TRBV27; cdr3_nt: TGTGCCAGCAGTTTCGCCGGAGGGGTGGCTGGCTACACCTTC; cdr3_aa: CASSFAGGVAGYTF
j_call: TRBJ1-4; clone_size: .; d_call: TRBD1; v_call: TRBV10-3; cdr3_nt: TGTGCCGTTAAAGGACAGGGGGCACGTGAAAAACTGTTTTTT; cdr3_aa: CAVKGQGAREKLFF
j_call: TRBJ1-5; clone_size: .; d_call: TRBD1; v_call: TRBV15; cdr3_nt: TGTGCCACAGCTAGACAGGGGGCGGTCAATCAGCCCCAGCATTTT; cdr3_aa: CATARQGAVNQPQHF
j_call: TRBJ1-1; clone_size: few; d_call: .; v_call: TRBV7-9; cdr3_nt: TGTGCCAGCAGCTTACGGGCAGGGAGGACTGAAGCTTTCTTT; cdr3_aa: CASSLRAGRTEAFF
j_call: TRBJ1-1; clone_size: .; d_call: TRBD1; v_call: TRBV5-1; cdr3_nt: TGCGCCAGCAGCTTGAAGGGAAACAGACAGGGGGGGTTAAGGACTGAAGCTTTCTTT; cdr3_aa: CASSLKGNRQGGLRTEAFF
j_call: TRBJ2-1; clone_size: few; d_call: .; v_call: TRBV7-2; cdr3_nt: TGTGCCAGCAGCTTAGGAGGGGACTTCCGGTTCTTC; cdr3_aa: CASSLGGDFRFF
j_call: TRBJ2-3; clone_size: .; d_call: TRBD2; v_call: TRBV20-1; cdr3_nt: TGCAGTGCTAGTCAAGCGGGAGATAGCACAGATACGCAGTATTTT; cdr3_aa: CSASQAGDSTDTQYF
j_call: TRBJ2-1; clone_size: few; d_call: .; v_call: TRBV7-3; cdr3_nt: TGTGCCAGCAGCTTAGCCAGGGACAATGAGCAGTTCTTC; cdr3_aa: CASSLARDNEQFF
j_call: TRBJ2-1; clone_size: few; d_call: TRBD2; v_call: TRBV10-3; cdr3_nt: TGTGCCACCGGGCCCGGACTAGCGGAAAATACGAATGAGCAGTTCTTC; cdr3_aa: CATGPGLAENTNEQFF
j_call: TRBJ2-3; clone_size: .; d_call: TRBD2; v_call: TRBV15; cdr3_nt: TGTGCCACCAGCAGAGATCTGTGGCAGATCGGGACTAGCGGGGGGGCTACAGATACGCAGTATTTT; cdr3_aa: CATSRDLWQIGTSGGATDTQYF
j_call: TRBJ2-7; clone_size: few; d_call: .; v_call: TRBV6-5; cdr3_nt: TGTGCCGCCCAGGTAACCGGGGGAGCCTACGAGCAGTACTTC; cdr3_aa: CAAQVTGGAYEQYF
j_call: TRBJ2-5; clone_size: .; d_call: .; v_call: TRBV10-3; cdr3_nt: TGTGCCATCACATCAGACAGGTCTCAAGAGACCCAGTACTTC; cdr3_aa: CAITSDRSQETQYF
j_call: TRBJ2-3; clone_size: .; d_call: .; v_call: TRBV24-1; cdr3_nt: TGTGCCACCAGTGAAACCACAGATACGCAGTATTTT; cdr3_aa: CATSETTDTQYF
j_call: TRBJ1-2; clone_size: .; d_call: TRBD1; v_call: TRBV10-3; cdr3_nt: TGTGCCATCAGCGCCGCAGGGGGAAAGGGCTATGGCTACACCTTC; cdr3_aa: CAISAAGGKGYGYTF
j_call: TRBJ2-1; clone_size: few; d_call: TRBD2; v_call: TRBV29-1; cdr3_nt: TGCAGCGCCACTCTAGCGGGTCGTTACAATGAGCAGTTCTTC; cdr3_aa: CSATLAGRYNEQFF
j_call: TRBJ2-3; clone_size: .; d_call: TRBD2; v_call: TRBV2; cdr3_nt: TGTGCCAGCACCGGACTAGCGGGAGTGGGTACAGATACGCAGTATTTT; cdr3_aa: CASTGLAGVGTDTQYF
j_call: TRBJ2-5; clone_size: .; d_call: .; v_call: TRBV5-6; cdr3_nt: TGTGCCAGCAGCTTGGCAGGGGGGGCCGGAGAGACCCAGTACTTC; cdr3_aa: CASSLAGGAGETQYF
j_call: TRBJ2-3; clone_size: .; d_call: .; v_call: TRBV12-5; cdr3_nt: TGTGCTAGTGGTTTGGTAGCAGGAGCAGATACGCAGTATTTT; cdr3_aa: CASGLVAGADTQYF
j_call: TRBJ1-4; clone_size: .; d_call: .; v_call: TRBV2; cdr3_nt: TGTGCCAGCTCCCTGGGGCAGGCGGAAAAACTGTTTTTT; cdr3_aa: CASSLGQAEKLFF
j_call: TRBJ2-1; clone_size: .; d_call: .; v_call: TRBV29-1; cdr3_nt: TGCAGCGTGAATGGTCCGGGGATTAGCTCCTACAATGAGCAGTTCTTC; cdr3_aa: CSVNGPGISSYNEQFF
j_call: TRBJ2-3; clone_size: .; d_call: .; v_call: TRBV15; cdr3_nt: TGTGCCACCAGCAGATCTATAGTGGTGGATACGCAGTATTTT; cdr3_aa: CATSRSIVVDTQYF
j_call: TRBJ1-5; clone_size: .; d_call: TRBD1; v_call: TRBV7-2; cdr3_nt: TGTGCCAGCAGCTTAGCTCAGGGGGCCAATCAGCCCCAGCATTTT; cdr3_aa: CASSLAQGANQPQHF
j_call: TRBJ2-7; clone_size: .; d_call: .; v_call: TRBV6-2/TRBV6-3; cdr3_nt: TGTGCCAGCAGTTACGCAGGAGCCGAGCAGTACTTC; cdr3_aa: CASSYAGAEQYF
j_call: TRBJ1-1; clone_size: .; d_call: .; v_call: TRBV12-3/TRBV12-4; cdr3_nt: TGTGCCAGCAGTGTTATGGGGGACACTGAAGCTTTCTTT; cdr3_aa: CASSVMGDTEAFF
j_call: TRBJ1-2; clone_size: once; d_call: .; v_call: TRBV29-1; cdr3_nt: TGCAGCGTCAATGGGGGTAATGGCTACACCTTC; cdr3_aa: CSVNGGNGYTF
j_call: TRBJ2-3; clone_size: .; d_call: TRBD2; v_call: TRBV7-3; cdr3_nt: TGTGCCAGCAGCTTACCAGCGGGAGGGCCAGGGACGCAGTATTTT; cdr3_aa: CASSLPAGGPGTQYF
j_call: TRBJ2-7; clone_size: .; d_call: .; v_call: TRBV5-1; cdr3_nt: TGCGCCAGCAGCTCGGACTGGAGCTCCTACGAGCAGTACTTC; cdr3_aa: CASSSDWSSYEQYF
j_call: TRBJ1-2; clone_size: .; d_call: .; v_call: TRBV27; cdr3_nt: TGTGCCAGCAGTTTCCAAGGGGTTGGCTACACCTTC; cdr3_aa: CASSFQGVGYTF
j_call: TRBJ2-7; clone_size: .; d_call: .; v_call: TRBV4-1; cdr3_nt: TGCGCCAGCAGCCAAGAGGAGGGCGTGGGTATCTCCTACGAGCAGTACTTC; cdr3_aa: CASSQEEGVGISYEQYF
j_call: TRBJ1-1; clone_size: few; d_call: .; v_call: TRBV10-1; cdr3_nt: TGCGCCAGCAGATTACGGAAAAACACTGAAGCTTTCTTT; cdr3_aa: CASRLRKNTEAFF
j_call: TRBJ2-5; clone_size: few; d_call: .; v_call: TRBV5-1; cdr3_nt: TGCGCCAGCAGCTTGCGGCCCATCCAAGAGACCCAGTACTTC; cdr3_aa: CASSLRPIQETQYF
j_call: TRBJ1-2; clone_size: .; d_call: .; v_call: TRBV10-3; cdr3_nt: TGTGCCATCAGTGAGTCGACGACAGCCTATGGCTACACCTTC; cdr3_aa: CAISESTTAYGYTF
j_call: TRBJ2-5; clone_size: .; d_call: .; v_call: TRBV7-2; cdr3_nt: TGTGCCAGCAGCATATCCGGGAAACAAGAGACCCAGTACTTC; cdr3_aa: CASSISGKQETQYF
j_call: TRBJ2-1; clone_size: few; d_call: TRBD2; v_call: TRBV10-2; cdr3_nt: TGCGCCAGCAGTGATTTCAGCGCTAGCGGGAGGGCCTCCTACAATGAGCAGTTCTTC; cdr3_aa: CASSDFSASGRASYNEQFF
j_call: TRBJ1-2; clone_size: .; d_call: .; v_call: TRBV7-2; cdr3_nt: TGTGCCAGCAGCCGACCCGGAAGGGAGGGCTACACCTTC; cdr3_aa: CASSRPGREGYTF
j_call: TRBJ1-1; clone_size: .; d_call: .; v_call: TRBV2; cdr3_nt: TGTGCCAGCAGTAGGCGGGAGGGGCACACTGAAGCTTTCTTT; cdr3_aa: CASSRREGHTEAFF
j_call: TRBJ2-5; clone_size: .; d_call: TRBD1; v_call: TRBV12-3/TRBV12-4; cdr3_nt: TGTGCCAGCAGCAGCACGCATACTCGGACAGGCCAAGAGACCCAGTACTTC; cdr3_aa: CASSSTHTRTGQETQYF
j_call: TRBJ2-7; clone_size: .; d_call: .; v_call: TRBV3-1; cdr3_nt: TGTGCCAGCAGCCAAGGAGGCGGCCTAAGCTCCTACGAGCAGTACTTC; cdr3_aa: CASSQGGGLSSYEQYF
j_call: TRBJ1-2; clone_size: .; d_call: .; v_call: TRBV12-3/TRBV12-4; cdr3_nt: TGTGCCAGCAGGCCCGCCGGAGCTAACTATGGCTACACCTTC; cdr3_aa: CASRPAGANYGYTF
j_call: TRBJ2-3; clone_size: few; d_call: TRBD1; v_call: TRBV25-1; cdr3_nt: TGTGCCACCACAGGGGGCGCAGATACGCAGTATTTT; cdr3_aa: CATTGGADTQYF